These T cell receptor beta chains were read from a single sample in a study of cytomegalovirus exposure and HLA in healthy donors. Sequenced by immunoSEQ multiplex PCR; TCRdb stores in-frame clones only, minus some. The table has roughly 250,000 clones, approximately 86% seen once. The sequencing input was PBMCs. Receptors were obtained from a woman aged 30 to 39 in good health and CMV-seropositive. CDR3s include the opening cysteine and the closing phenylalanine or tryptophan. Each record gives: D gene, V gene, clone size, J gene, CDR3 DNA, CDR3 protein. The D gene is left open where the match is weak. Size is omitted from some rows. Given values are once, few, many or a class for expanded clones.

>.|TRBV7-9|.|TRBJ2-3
TGTGCCAGCAGCTTAGCCCTGACAGATACGCAGTATTTT
CASSLALTDTQYF
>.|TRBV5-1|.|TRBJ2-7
TGCGCCAGCAGCTTGCAAGCGGAGCTTCCCTACGAGCAGTACTTC
CASSLQAELPYEQYF
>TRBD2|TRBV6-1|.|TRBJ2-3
TGTGCCAGCAGTGCGACTAGCGGGAGGGCGGCGACAGATACGCAGTATTTT
CASSATSGRAATDTQYF
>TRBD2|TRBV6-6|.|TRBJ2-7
TGTGCCAGCAGTTACCCGGGGGGTGGATCCTACGAGCAGTACTTC
CASSYPGGGSYEQYF
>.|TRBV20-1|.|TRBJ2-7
TGCAGTGCTAGGCGGGACTACGAGCAGTACTTC
CSARRDYEQYF
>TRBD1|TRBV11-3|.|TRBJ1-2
TGTGCCAGCAGCCCTACAACAGGGGATGGAGGCTACACCTTC
CASSPTTGDGGYTF
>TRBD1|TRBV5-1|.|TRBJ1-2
TGCGCCAGCAGCCCGGACAGGGAATATGGCTACACCTTC
CASSPDREYGYTF
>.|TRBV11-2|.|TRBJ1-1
TGTGCCAGCAGCCCGTCGACAGTGAACACTGAAGCTTTCTTT
CASSPSTVNTEAFF
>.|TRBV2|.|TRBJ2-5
TGTGCCAGCAGTGAAGGCAGGGAAGGGCGGGAGACCCAGTACTTC
CASSEGREGRETQYF
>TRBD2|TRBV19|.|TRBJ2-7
TGTGCCAGTAGTAATGCGGGAGGGCCCGAGCAGTACTTC
CASSNAGGPEQYF
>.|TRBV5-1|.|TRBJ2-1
TGCGCCAGCAGTCATAGCGGAAGCTCCTACAATGAGCAGTTCTTC
CASSHSGSSYNEQFF
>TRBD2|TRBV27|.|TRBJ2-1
TGTGCCAGCAGAGTTAGCGGGAGAGCCTACAATGAGCAGTTCTTC
CASRVSGRAYNEQFF
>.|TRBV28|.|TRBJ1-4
TGTGCCAGCAGTTTACCTGCAACTAATGAAAAACTGTTTTTT
CASSLPATNEKLFF
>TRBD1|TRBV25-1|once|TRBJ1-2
TGTGCCAGTAAGGGACAGGGTGATAACTATGGCTACACCTTC
CASKGQGDNYGYTF
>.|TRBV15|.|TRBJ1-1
TGTGCCACCAGCAGGGGTCGGGCGGGGGCAAACACTGAAGCTTTCTTT
CATSRGRAGANTEAFF
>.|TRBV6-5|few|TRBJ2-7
TGTGCCAGCAGTTACTCTGCCGGGGGGCACAACGAGCAGTACTTC
CASSYSAGGHNEQYF
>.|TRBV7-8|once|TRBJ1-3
TGTGCCAGCAGCTTTAGACAGGCTGGAAACACCATATATTTT
CASSFRQAGNTIYF
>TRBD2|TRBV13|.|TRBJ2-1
TGTGCCAGCAGCTTAGTACTAGCGGGATACAATGAGCAGTTCTTC
CASSLVLAGYNEQFF
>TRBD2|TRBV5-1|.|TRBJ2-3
TGCGCCAGCCGGACTAGCGGGAGTGTAGATACGCAGTATTTT
CASRTSGSVDTQYF
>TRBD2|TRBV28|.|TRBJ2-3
TGTGCCAGCAGTCCTCAAGCGGGAGGCACAGATACGCAGTATTTT
CASSPQAGGTDTQYF
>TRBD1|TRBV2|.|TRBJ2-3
TGTGCCAGCAGTGAAAACAGGGGGAAGGCAGATACGCAGTATTTT
CASSENRGKADTQYF
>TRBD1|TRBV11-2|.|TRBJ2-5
TGTGCCAGCAGCTTCCAGACAGGGCGAGGGGAGACCCAGTACTTC
CASSFQTGRGETQYF
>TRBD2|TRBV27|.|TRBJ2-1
TGTGCCAGCAGGGGACTAGCGGGAAACAATGAGCAGTTCTTC
CASRGLAGNNEQFF
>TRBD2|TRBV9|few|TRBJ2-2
TGTGCCAGCAGCGTAGAAGCGGGAGACGGGGAGCTGTTTTTT
CASSVEAGDGELFF
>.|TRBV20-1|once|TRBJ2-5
TGCAGTGCAACATCTTTAGAGACCCAGTACTTC
CSATSLETQYF
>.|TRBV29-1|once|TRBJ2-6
TGCAGCGGGAGTATCTCTGGGGCCAACGTCCTGACTTTC
CSGSISGANVLTF
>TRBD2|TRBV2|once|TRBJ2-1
TGTGCCAGCACTACGGGACTAGCAGGCCCCGATGAGCAGTTCTTC
CASTTGLAGPDEQFF
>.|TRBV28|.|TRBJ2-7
TGTGCCGCGGGGACAGATTCCTACGAGCAGTACTTC
CAAGTDSYEQYF
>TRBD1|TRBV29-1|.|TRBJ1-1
TGCAGCGTAGCTTTCAGGGGGTTGAACACTGAAGCTTTCTTT
CSVAFRGLNTEAFF
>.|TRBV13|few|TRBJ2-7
TGTGCCAGCAGCTTAGAGCAGACACGCGAGCAGTACTTC
CASSLEQTREQYF
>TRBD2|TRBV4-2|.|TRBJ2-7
TGTGCCAGCACCTCAACCGGGGGGGGCTACTACGAGCAGTACTTC
CASTSTGGGYYEQYF
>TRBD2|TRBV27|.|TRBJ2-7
TGTGCCAGCAGTTCAGGGACTAGCGGGAGCCACGAGCAGTACTTC
CASSSGTSGSHEQYF
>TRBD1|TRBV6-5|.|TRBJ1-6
TGTGCCAGCAGACCAGGGACAGGGGTAGATTCACCCCTCCACTTT
CASRPGTGVDSPLHF
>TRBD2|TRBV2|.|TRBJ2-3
TGTGCCAGCACCGGGACTAGCGGGATTAGGCAGTATTTT
CASTGTSGIRQYF
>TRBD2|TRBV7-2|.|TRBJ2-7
TGTGCCAGCAGCGCGGGCGGGACTAGCGGCCACGAGCAGTACTTC
CASSAGGTSGHEQYF
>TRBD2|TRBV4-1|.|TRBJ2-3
TGCGCCAGCAGCCAAATTAGCGGGAGCCCAACAGATACGCAGTATTTT
CASSQISGSPTDTQYF
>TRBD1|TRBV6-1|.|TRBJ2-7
TGTGCCAGCAGGACGACAGGGTACGAGCAGTACTTC
CASRTTGYEQYF
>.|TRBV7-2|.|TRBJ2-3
TGTGCCAGCAGCTTAGCGAGCCACCCTCGCACAGATACGCAGTATTTT
CASSLASHPRTDTQYF
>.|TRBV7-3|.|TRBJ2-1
TGTGCCAGCAGCTTGGGACTTTCCTACAATGAGCAGTTCTTC
CASSLGLSYNEQFF
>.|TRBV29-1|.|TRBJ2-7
TGCAGCGTTGATTACAGGGGCGGGATGGGGCAGTACTTC
CSVDYRGGMGQYF